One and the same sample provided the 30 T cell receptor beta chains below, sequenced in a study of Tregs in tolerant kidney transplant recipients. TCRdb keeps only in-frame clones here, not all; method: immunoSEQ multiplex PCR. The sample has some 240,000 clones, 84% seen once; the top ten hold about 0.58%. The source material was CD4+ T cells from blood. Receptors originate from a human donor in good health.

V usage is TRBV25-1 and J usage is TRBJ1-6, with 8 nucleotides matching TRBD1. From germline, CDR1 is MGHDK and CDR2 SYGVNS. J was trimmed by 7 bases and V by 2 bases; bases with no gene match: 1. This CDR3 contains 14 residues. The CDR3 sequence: CASSEHRGNSPLHF. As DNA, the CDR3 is TGTGCCAGCAGTGAACACAGGGGGAATTCACCCCTCCACTTT.

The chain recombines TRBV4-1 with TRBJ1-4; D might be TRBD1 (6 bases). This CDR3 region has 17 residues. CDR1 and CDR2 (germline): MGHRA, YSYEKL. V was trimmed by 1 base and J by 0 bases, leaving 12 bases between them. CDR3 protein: CASSQVPRGATNEKLFF. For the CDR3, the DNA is TGCGCCAGCAGCCAAGTCCCAAGGGGGGCAACTAATGAAAAACTGTTTTTT.

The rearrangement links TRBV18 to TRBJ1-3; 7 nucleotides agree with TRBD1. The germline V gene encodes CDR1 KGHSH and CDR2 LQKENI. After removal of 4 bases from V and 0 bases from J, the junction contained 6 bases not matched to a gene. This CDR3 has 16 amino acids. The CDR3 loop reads CASSQQGSHSGNTIYF. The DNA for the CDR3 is TGTGCCAGCTCACAACAGGGGTCCCACTCTGGAAACACCATATATTTT. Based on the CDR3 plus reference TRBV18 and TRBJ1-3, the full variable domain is NAGVMQNPRHLVRRRGQEARLRCSPMKGHSHVYWYRQLPEEGLKFMVYLQKENIIDESGMPKERFSAEFPKEGPSILRIQQVVRGDSAAYFCASSQQGSHSGNTIYFGEGSWLTVV.

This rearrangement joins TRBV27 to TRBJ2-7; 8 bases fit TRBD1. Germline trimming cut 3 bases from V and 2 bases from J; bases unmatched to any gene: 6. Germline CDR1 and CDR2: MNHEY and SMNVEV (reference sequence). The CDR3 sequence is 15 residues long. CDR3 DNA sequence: TGTGCCAGCAGTTTCGGGACAGGATTGACCTACGAGCAGTACTTC. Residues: CASSFGTGLTYEQYF.

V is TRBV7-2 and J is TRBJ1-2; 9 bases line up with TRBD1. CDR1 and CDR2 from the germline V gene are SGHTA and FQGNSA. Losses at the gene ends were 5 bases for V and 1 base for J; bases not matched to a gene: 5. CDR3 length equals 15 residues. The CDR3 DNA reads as TGTGCCAGCAGCCCAAACAGGGGGCATAACTATGGCTACACCTTC. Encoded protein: CASSPNRGHNYGYTF.

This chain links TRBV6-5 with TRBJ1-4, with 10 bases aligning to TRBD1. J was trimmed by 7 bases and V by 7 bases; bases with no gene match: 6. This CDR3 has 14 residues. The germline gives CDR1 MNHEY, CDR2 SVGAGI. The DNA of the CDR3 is TGTGCCAGCAATCGACAGGGGGCGAGTGAAAAACTGTTTTTT. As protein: CASNRQGASEKLFF.

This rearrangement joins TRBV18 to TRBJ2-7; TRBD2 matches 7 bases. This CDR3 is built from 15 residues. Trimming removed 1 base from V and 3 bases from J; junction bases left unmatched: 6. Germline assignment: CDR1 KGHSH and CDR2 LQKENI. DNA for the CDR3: TGTGCCAGCTCACCACTTCCTAGCGGAATCTACGAGCAGTACTTC. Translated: CASSPLPSGIYEQYF.

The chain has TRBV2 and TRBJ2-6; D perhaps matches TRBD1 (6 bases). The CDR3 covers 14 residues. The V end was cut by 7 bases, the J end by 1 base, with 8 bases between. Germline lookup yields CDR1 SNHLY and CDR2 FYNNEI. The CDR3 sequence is CASNTGSGANVLTF. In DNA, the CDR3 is TGTGCCAGCAACACAGGGTCTGGGGCCAACGTCCTGACTTTC.

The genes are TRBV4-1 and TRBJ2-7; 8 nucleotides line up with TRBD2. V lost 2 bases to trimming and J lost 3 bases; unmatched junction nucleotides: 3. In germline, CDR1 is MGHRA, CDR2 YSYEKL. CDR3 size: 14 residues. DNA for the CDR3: TGCGCCAGCAGCCAACCGGGAGGGTACTACGAGCAGTACTTC. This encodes CASSQPGGYYEQYF.

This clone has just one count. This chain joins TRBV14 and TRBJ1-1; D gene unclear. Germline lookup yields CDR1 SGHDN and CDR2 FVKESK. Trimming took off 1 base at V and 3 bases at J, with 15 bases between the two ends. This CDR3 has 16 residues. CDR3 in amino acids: CASSQVSHHYHTEAFF. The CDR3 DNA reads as TGTGCCAGCAGCCAAGTCTCACACCATTATCACACTGAAGCTTTCTTT.

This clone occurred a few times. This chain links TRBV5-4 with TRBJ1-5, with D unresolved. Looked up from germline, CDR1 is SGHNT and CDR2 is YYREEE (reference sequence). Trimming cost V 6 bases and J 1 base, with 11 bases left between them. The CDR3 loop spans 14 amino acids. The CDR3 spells CASTQAGSNQPQHF. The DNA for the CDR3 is TGTGCCAGCACCCAGGCGGGGAGCAATCAGCCCCAGCATTTT.

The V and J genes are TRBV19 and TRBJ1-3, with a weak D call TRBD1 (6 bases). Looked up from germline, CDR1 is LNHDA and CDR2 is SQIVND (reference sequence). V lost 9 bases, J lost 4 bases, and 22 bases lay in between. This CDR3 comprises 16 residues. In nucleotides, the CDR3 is TGTGCCAGCGATTCCTCTCGGGGGGCGGGAGGAAACACCATATATTTT. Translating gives CASDSSRGAGGNTIYF.

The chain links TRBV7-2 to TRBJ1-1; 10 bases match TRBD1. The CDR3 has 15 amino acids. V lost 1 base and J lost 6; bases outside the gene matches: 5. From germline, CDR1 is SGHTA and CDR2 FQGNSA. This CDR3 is CASSLEPTGGAEAFF. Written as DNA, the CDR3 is TGTGCCAGCAGCTTAGAGCCGACAGGGGGCGCTGAAGCTTTCTTT.

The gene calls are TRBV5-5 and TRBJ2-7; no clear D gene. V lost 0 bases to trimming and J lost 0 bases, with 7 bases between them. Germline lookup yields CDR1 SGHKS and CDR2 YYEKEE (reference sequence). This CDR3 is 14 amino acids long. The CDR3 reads CASSLEVNSYEQYF. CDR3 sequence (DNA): TGTGCCAGCAGCTTGGAAGTGAACTCCTACGAGCAGTACTTC.

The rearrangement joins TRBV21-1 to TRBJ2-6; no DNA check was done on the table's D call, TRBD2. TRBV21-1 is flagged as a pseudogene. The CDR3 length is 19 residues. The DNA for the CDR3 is TGTGCCAGCAGCAAAGAAGACGAGGCCCCTTACTCTGGGGCCAACGTCCTGACTTTC. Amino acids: CASSKEDEAPYSGANVLTF.

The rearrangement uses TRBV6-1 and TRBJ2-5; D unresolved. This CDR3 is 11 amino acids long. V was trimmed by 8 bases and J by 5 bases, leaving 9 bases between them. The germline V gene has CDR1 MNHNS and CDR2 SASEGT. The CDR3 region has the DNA TGTGCCAGCGCGGTCAGGGAGACCCAGTACTTC. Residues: CASAVRETQYF.

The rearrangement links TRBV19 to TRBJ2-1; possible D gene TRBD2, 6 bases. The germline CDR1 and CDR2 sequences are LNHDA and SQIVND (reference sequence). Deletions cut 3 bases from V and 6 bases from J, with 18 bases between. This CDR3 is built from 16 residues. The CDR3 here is CASSMIGAGRGNEQFF. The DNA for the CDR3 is TGTGCCAGTAGTATGATCGGGGCGGGACGGGGCAATGAGCAGTTCTTC.

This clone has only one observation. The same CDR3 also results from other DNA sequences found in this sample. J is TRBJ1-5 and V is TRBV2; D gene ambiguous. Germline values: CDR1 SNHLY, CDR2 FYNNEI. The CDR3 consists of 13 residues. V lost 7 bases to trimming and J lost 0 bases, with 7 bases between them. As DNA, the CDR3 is TGTGCCAGCAATAGGGATAGCAATCAGCCCCAGCATTTT. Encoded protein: CASNRDSNQPQHF.

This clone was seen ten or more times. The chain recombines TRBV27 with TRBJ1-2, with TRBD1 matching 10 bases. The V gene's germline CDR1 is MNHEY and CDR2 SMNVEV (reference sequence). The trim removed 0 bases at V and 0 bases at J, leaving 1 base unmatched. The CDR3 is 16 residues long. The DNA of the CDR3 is TGTGCCAGCAGTTTATCGGGGACAGGGGCTAACTATGGCTACACCTTC. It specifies CASSLSGTGANYGYTF.

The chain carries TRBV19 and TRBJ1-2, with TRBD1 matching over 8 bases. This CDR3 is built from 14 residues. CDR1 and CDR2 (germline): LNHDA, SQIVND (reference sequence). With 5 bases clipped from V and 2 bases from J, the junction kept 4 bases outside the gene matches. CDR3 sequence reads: CASSAQGANYGYTF. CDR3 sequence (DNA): TGTGCCAGTAGTGCCCAGGGGGCCAACTATGGCTACACCTTC.

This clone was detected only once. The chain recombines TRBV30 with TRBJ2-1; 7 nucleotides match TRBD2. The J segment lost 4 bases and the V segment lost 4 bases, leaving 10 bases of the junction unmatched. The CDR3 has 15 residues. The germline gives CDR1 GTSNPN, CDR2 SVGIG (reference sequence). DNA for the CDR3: TGTGCCTGGACCGACCGGGCTAGCGGTTACAATGAGCAGTTCTTC. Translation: CAWTDRASGYNEQFF.

The CDR3 region is CASSLFSGAVYGYTF. CDR3 DNA sequence: TGTGCCAGCTCTCTTTTTTCGGGGGCGGTCTATGGCTACACCTTC. V and J are TRBV5-4 and TRBJ1-2; perhaps TRBD1 as D (6 bases). The CDR3 runs 15 residues. The V end was cut by 7 bases, the J end by 4 bases, with 20 bases between. Germline values: CDR1 SGHNT, CDR2 YYREEE (reference sequence).

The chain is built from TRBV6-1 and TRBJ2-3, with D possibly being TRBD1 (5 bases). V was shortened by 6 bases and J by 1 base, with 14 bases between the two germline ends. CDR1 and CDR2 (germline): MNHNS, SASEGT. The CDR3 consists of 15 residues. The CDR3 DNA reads TGTGCCAGCAGACTAACAGGTTATGGCACAGATACGCAGTATTTT. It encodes CASRLTGYGTDTQYF.

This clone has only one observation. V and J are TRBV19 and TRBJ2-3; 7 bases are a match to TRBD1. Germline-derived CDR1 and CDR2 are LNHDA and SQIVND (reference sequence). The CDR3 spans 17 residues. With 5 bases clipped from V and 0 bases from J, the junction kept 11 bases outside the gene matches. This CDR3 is CASSAPRKGASTDTQYF. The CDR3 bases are TGTGCCAGTAGTGCACCCCGGAAGGGGGCAAGCACAGATACGCAGTATTTT. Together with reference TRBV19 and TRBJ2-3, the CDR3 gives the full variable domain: DGGITQSPKYLFRKEGQNVTLSCEQNLNHDAMYWYRQDPGQGLRLIYYSQIVNDFQKGDIAEGYSVSREKKESFPLTVTSAQKNPTAFYLCASSAPRKGASTDTQYFGPGTRLTVL.

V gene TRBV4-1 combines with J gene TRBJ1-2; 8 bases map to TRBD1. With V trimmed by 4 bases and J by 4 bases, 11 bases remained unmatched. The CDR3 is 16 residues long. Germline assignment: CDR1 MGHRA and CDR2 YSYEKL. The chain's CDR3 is CASSPSGQAQIYGYTF. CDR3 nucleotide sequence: TGCGCCAGCAGCCCATCGGGACAGGCTCAAATCTATGGCTACACCTTC.

As DNA, the CDR3 is TGCGCCAGCAGCTTGGACCACACAGATACGCAGTATTTT. It specifies CASSLDHTDTQYF. This sequence joins TRBV5-1 and TRBJ2-3; D remains ambiguous. Trimming shortened V by 0 bases and J by 2 bases, and 4 bases separated the two germline ends. The CDR3 extends over 13 amino acids. Germline values: CDR1 SGHRS, CDR2 YFSETQ.

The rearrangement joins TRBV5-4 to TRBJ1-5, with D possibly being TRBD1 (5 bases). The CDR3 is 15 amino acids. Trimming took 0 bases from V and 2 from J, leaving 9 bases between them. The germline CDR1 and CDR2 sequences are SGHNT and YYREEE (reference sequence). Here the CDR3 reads CASSLAGTGNQPQHF. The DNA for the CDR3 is TGTGCCAGCAGCTTGGCAGGGACGGGCAATCAGCCCCAGCATTTT.

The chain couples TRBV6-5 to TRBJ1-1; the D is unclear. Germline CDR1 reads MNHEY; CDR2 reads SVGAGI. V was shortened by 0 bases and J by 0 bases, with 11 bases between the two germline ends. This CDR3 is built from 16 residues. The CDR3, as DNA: TGTGCCAGCAGTTACTCGAAGCTGGTAATGAACACTGAAGCTTTCTTT. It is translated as CASSYSKLVMNTEAFF.

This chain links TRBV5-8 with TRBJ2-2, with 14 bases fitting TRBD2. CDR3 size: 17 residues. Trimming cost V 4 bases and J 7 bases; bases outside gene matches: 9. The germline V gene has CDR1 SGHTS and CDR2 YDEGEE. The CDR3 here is CASSPPGLAGANGELFF. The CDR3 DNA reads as TGTGCCAGCAGCCCCCCGGGACTAGCGGGAGCTAACGGGGAGCTGTTTTTT.

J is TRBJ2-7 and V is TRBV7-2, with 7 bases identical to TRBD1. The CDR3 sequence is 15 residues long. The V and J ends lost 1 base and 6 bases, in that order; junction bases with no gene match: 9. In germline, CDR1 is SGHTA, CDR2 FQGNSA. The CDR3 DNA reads TGTGCCAGCAGCTTAGACGGACAGGTCGTTCGCGAGCAGTACTTC. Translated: CASSLDGQVVREQYF.